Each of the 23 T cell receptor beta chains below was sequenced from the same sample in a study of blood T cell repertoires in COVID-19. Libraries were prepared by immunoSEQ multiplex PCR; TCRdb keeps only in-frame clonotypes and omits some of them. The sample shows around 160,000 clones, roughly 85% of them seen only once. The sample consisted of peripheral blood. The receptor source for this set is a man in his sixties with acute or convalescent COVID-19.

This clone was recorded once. CDR3 protein: CASRDSSVYEQYF. The CDR3 DNA reads as TGTGCCAGTAGGGACTCCTCCGTCTACGAGCAGTACTTC. The rearrangement uses TRBV19 and TRBJ2-7, with a possible D match to TRBD2 (5 bases). The CDR3 loop spans 13 amino acids. V shed 6 bases and J shed 3 bases, with 12 bases lying between them. Germline lookup yields CDR1 LNHDA and CDR2 SQIVND (reference sequence).

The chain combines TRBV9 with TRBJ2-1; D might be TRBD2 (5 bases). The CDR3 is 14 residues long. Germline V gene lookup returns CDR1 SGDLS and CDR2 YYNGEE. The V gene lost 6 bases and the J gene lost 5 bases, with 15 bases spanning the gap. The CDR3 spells CASTRGLGNNEQFF. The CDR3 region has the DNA TGTGCCAGCACCCGCGGGCTAGGTAACAATGAGCAGTTCTTC.

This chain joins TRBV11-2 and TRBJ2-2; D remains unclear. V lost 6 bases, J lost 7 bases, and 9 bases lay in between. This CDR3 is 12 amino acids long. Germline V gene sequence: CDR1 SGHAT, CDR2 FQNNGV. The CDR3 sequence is CASSSRIGELFF. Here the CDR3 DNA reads TGTGCCAGCAGTTCGCGAATCGGGGAGCTGTTTTTT.

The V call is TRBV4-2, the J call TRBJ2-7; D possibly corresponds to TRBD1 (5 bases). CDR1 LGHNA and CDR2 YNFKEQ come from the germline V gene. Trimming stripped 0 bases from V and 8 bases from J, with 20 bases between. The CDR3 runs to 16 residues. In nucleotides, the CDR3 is TGTGCCAGCAGCCAAGAGCAGGGCAGGGTGGCTTCGAAGCAGTACTTC. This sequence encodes CASSQEQGRVASKQYF.

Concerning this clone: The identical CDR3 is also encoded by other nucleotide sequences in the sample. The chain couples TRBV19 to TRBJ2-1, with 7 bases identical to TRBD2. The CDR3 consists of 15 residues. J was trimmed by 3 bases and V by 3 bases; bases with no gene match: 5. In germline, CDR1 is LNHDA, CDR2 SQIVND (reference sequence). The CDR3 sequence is CASSIGLAVYNEQFF. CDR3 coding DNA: TGTGCCAGTAGTATCGGGCTAGCGGTCTACAATGAGCAGTTCTTC.

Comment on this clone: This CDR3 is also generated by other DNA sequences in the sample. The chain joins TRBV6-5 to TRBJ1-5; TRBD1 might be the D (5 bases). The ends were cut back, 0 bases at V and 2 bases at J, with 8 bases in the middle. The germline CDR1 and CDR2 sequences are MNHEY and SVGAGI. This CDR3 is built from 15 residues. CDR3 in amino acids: CASSYSARGNQPQHF. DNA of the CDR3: TGTGCCAGCAGTTACTCGGCCAGGGGCAATCAGCCCCAGCATTTT.

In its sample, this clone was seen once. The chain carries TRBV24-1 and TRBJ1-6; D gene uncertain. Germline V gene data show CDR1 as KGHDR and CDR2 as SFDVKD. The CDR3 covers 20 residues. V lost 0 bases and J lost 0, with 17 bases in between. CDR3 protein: CATSDLLRGLTFSYNSPLHF. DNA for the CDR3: TGTGCCACCAGTGATTTGCTGCGGGGTTTAACCTTCTCCTATAATTCACCCCTCCACTTT.

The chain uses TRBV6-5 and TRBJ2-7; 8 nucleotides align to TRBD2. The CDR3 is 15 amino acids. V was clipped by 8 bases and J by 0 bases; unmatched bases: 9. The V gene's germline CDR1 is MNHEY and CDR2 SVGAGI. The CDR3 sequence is CASARASGHSYEQYF. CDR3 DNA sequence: TGTGCCAGCGCCCGGGCTAGCGGGCACTCCTACGAGCAGTACTTC.

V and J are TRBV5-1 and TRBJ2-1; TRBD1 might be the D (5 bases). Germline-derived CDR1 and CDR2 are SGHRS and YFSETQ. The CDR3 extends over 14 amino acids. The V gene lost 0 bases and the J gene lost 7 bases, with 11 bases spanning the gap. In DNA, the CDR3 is TGCGCCAGCAGCTTGGCCTCACAGGCGAATGAGCAGTTCTTC. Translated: CASSLASQANEQFF.

The CDR3 nucleotides are TGTGCCAGCAGCCCGACAATAGCGGGAGCGGCAGATACGCAGTATTTT. Its protein product is CASSPTIAGAADTQYF. The rearrangement joins TRBV3-1 (or the pseudogene TRBV3-2) to TRBJ2-3; 9 nucleotides align to TRBD2. Germline V lookup: CDR1 LGHDT, CDR2 YNNKEL (reference sequence). V shed 4 bases, J shed 4 bases, and the junction held 9 bases outside the gene matches. CDR3 length equals 16 residues.

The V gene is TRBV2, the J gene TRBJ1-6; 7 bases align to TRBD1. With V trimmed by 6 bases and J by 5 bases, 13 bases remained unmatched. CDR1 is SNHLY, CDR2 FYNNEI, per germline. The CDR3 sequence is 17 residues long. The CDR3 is CASSSQRDSLDNSPLHF. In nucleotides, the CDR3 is TGTGCCAGCAGCTCCCAAAGGGACAGCTTGGATAATTCACCCCTCCACTTT.

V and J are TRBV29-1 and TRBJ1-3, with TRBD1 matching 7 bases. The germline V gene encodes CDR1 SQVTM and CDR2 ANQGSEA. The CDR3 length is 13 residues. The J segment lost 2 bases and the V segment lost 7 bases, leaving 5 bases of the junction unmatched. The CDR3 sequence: CSGGDSPGNTIYF. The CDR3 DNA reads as TGCAGCGGTGGGGACAGCCCTGGAAACACCATATATTTT. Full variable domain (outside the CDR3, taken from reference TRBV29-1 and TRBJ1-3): SAVISQKPSRDICQRGTSLTIQCQVDSQVTMMFWYRQQPGQSLTLIATANQGSEATYESGFVIDKFPISRPNLTFSTLTVSNMSPEDSSIYLCSGGDSPGNTIYFGEGSWLTVV.

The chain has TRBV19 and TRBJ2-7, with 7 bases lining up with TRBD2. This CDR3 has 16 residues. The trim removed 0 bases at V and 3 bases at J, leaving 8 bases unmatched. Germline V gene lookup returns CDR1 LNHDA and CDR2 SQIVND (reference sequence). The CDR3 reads CASSIEFQRDDYEQYF. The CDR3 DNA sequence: TGTGCCAGTAGTATAGAATTTCAGCGGGACGACTACGAGCAGTACTTC.

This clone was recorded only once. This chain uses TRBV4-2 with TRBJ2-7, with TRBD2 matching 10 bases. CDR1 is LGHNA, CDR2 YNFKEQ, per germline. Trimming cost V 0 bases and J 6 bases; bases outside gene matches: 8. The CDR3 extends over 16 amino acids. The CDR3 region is CASSQEEAGGRAEQYF. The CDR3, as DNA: TGTGCCAGCAGCCAAGAAGAAGCGGGAGGGCGTGCCGAGCAGTACTTC.

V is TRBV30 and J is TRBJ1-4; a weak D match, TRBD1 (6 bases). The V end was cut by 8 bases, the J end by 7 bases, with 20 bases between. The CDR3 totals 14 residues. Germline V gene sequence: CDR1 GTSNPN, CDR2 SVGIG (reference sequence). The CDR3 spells CAGQPRTGSEKLFF. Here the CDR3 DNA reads TGTGCCGGCCAGCCCCGAACAGGGAGTGAAAAACTGTTTTTT.

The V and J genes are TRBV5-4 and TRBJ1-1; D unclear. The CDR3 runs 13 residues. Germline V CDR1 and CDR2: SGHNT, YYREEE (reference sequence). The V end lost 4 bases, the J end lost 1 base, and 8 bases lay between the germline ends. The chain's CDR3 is CASSTSKNTEAFF. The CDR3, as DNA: TGTGCCAGCAGCACTAGCAAGAACACTGAAGCTTTCTTT.

The chain's CDR3 is CASSLGTGNSPLHF. In nucleotides, the CDR3 is TGTGCCAGCAGTTTAGGGACTGGTAATTCACCCCTCCACTTT. The rearrangement uses TRBV28 and TRBJ1-6; possibly TRBD1 for D (5 bases). V dropped 2 bases and J dropped 6 bases, with 8 bases sitting between them. In germline, CDR1 is MDHEN, CDR2 SYDVKM. The CDR3 is made up of 14 amino acids.

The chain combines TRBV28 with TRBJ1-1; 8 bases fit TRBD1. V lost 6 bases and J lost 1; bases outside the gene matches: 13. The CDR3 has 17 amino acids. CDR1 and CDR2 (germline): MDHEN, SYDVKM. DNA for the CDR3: TGTGCCAGCAGGGAGACAGGGGCGCTCTCGGAGAACACTGAAGCTTTCTTT. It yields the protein CASRETGALSENTEAFF. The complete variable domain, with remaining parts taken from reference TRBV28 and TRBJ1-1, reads DVKVTQSSRYLVKRTGEKVFLECVQDMDHENMFWYRQDPGLGLRLIYFSYDVKMKEKGDIPEGYSVSREKKERFSLILESASTNQTSMYLCASRETGALSENTEAFFGQGTRLTVV.

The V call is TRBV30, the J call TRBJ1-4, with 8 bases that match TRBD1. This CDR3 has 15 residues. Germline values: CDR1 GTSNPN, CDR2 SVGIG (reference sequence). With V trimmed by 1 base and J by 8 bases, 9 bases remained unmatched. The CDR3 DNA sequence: TGTGCCTGGAGTGCAGGGGGGACAGGAGGCGAAAAACTGTTTTTT. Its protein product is CAWSAGGTGGEKLFF.

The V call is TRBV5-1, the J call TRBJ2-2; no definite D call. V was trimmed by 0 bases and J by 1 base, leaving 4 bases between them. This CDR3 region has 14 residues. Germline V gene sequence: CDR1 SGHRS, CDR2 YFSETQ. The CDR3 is CASSLVQNTGELFF. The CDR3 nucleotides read TGCGCCAGCAGCTTGGTTCAGAACACCGGGGAGCTGTTTTTT.

CDR3 sequence reads: CASSSGQGYGYTF. As DNA, the CDR3 is TGTGCCAGCAGCTCCGGACAGGGGTATGGCTACACCTTC. This chain joins TRBV7-2 and TRBJ1-2, with 9 bases aligning to TRBD1. Germline loops: CDR1 SGHTA, CDR2 FQGNSA. With 4 bases clipped from V and 5 bases from J, the junction kept 2 bases outside the gene matches. The CDR3 runs to 13 residues.

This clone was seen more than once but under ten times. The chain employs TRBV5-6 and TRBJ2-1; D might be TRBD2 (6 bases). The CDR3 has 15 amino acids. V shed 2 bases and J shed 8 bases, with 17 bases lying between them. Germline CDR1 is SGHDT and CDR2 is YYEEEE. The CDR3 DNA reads TGTGCCAGCAGCTTCGTTGCGGCCTGGGGGGATGAGCAGTTCTTC. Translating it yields CASSFVAAWGDEQFF.

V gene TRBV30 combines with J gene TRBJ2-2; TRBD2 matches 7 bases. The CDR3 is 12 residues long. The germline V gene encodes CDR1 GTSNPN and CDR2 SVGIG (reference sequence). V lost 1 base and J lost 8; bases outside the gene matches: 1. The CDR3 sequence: CAWSEAGGELFF. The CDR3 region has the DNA TGTGCCTGGAGTGAAGCGGGAGGGGAGCTGTTTTTT. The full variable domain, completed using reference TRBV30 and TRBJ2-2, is SQTIHQWPATLVQPVGSPLSLECTVEGTSNPNLYWYRQAAGRGLQLLFYSVGIGQISSEVPQNLSASRPQDRQFILSSKKLLLSDSGFYLCAWSEAGGELFFGEGSRLTVL.